Shown below are 19 T cell receptor beta chains from a single sample sequenced in a study of CD8 T cells in Susac syndrome (dated 2019 in TCRdb). The library was generated by the immunoSEQ multiplex PCR assay. RNA was extracted using the RNeasy kit, and about 0.45 to 1 ug of the RNA was reverse transcribed with random hexamers. The public sequencing data were trimmed at Q25 with fastp and processed into clonotypes with MiXCR by TCRdb, which kept only in-frame beta chains. Identical CDR3 protein sequences are pooled into one entry, listed with their most common genes and DNA. This sample is represented by some 200,000 distinct CDR3 sequences; approximately 95% of them were singletons. Around 0.15% of the sample comes from the top ten. The sequenced material came from CD8+ T cells from PBMCs. The receptor source for this set is a human donor with Susac syndrome.

This clonotype has a handful of counts. The J gene is TRBJ2-2, the V gene TRBV29-1; D possibly corresponds to TRBD1 (6 bases). Trimming shortened V by 3 bases and J by 3 bases, and 14 bases separated the two germline ends. The CDR3 has 15 residues. CDR1 SQVTM and CDR2 ANQGSEA come from the germline V gene. The CDR3 reads CSVELQGGHTGELFF. The CDR3 DNA sequence: TGCAGCGTTGAGCTACAGGGTGGTCACACCGGGGAGCTGTTTTTT.

The gene calls are TRBV4-1 and TRBJ1-6; tentatively, D is TRBD1 (5 bases). This CDR3 is 20 amino acids long. The germline V gene has CDR1 MGHRA and CDR2 YSYEKL. V was shortened by 0 bases and J by 0 bases, with 18 bases between the two germline ends. CDR3 loop: CASSQDSSGPLSSYNSPLHF. DNA of the CDR3: TGCGCCAGCAGCCAAGATAGTTCAGGGCCGCTTAGCTCCTATAATTCACCCCTCCACTTT.

This chain uses TRBV2 with TRBJ1-3; 7 nucleotides align to TRBD1. In germline, CDR1 is SNHLY, CDR2 FYNNEI. The trim removed 3 bases at V and 2 bases at J, leaving 13 bases unmatched. The CDR3 contains 18 residues. The chain's CDR3 is CASSDKTRGQPPGNTIYF. In DNA, the CDR3 is TGTGCCAGCAGTGATAAAACGAGGGGACAGCCCCCTGGAAACACCATATATTTT. Full variable domain (outside the CDR3, taken from reference TRBV2 and TRBJ1-3): EPEVTQTPSHQVTQMGQEVILRCVPISNHLYFYWYRQILGQKVEFLVSFYNNEISEKSEIFDDQFSVERPDGSNFTLKIRSTKLEDSAMYFCASSDKTRGQPPGNTIYFGEGSWLTVV.

This clonotype was seen a single time. This chain connects TRBV5-6 to TRBJ2-2; 9 bases map to TRBD1. Losses at the gene ends were 4 bases for V and 6 bases for J; bases not matched to a gene: 7. This CDR3 spans 15 amino acids. Germline V gene data show CDR1 as SGHDT and CDR2 as YYEEEE. This chain's CDR3 is CASSPTGTGSGELFF. Here the CDR3 DNA reads TGTGCCAGCAGCCCAACCGGGACAGGGTCCGGGGAGCTGTTTTTT.

This chain joins TRBV13 and TRBJ1-2; D not certain. This CDR3 spans 11 amino acids. Trimming stripped 5 bases from V and 6 bases from J, with 7 bases between. From germline, CDR1 is PRHDT and CDR2 FYEKMQ (reference sequence). The CDR3 is CASSLTDGYTF. The CDR3 nucleotides read TGTGCCAGCAGCCTAACCGATGGCTACACCTTC.

Details on this clonotype: A junction boundary mismatches the germline segment, possibly from a read error. This sequence joins TRBV7-8 and TRBJ2-7; maybe TRBD2 (6 bases). Germline V gene data show CDR1 as SGHVS and CDR2 as FQNEAQ. The CDR3 spans 9 residues. CDR3 sequence reads: CASQEGPTF. In DNA, the CDR3 is TGTGCCAGCCAGGAGGGGCCAACATTC.

The chain joins TRBV1 to TRBJ2-7; TRBD2, as called in the table, went unchecked against the DNA. TRBV1 is an annotated pseudogene. This CDR3 comprises 17 residues. In DNA form, the CDR3 reads TGCACCAGCAGCCAAGATAGTGGTAGCGGGAGGGCGTACGAGCAGTACTTC. Amino acid sequence: CTSSQDSGSGRAYEQYF.

The chain recombines TRBV29-1 with TRBJ2-1; the match to TRBD1 covers 12 bases. Germline V lookup: CDR1 SQVTM, CDR2 ANQGSEA. This CDR3 is built from 14 residues. Trimming cost V 3 bases and J 6 bases; bases outside gene matches: 3. CDR3 amino acids: CSVDEGQGANEQFF. The CDR3 DNA sequence: TGCAGCGTTGATGAGGGACAGGGGGCCAATGAGCAGTTCTTC.

The rearrangement joins TRBV12-3 or TRBV12-4 to TRBJ2-1; D is unresolved. Trimming took 4 bases from V and 0 from J, leaving 10 bases between them. The CDR3 loop spans 15 amino acids. CDR3 nucleotide sequence: TGTGCCAGCAGTTCTCCCTGGAGCTCCTACAATGAGCAGTTCTTC. It codes for CASSSPWSSYNEQFF.

The rearrangement uses TRBV6-2 or TRBV6-3 and TRBJ2-7, with unresolved D. The CDR3 is 12 residues long. V was cut by 2 bases and J by 2 bases, with 4 bases left in between. The germline CDR1 and CDR2 sequences are MNHEY and SVGEGT. CDR3 sequence (DNA): TGTGCCAGCAGTTACCGGGCCTACGAGCAGTACTTC. Encoded protein: CASSYRAYEQYF.

This clonotype has just one count. The chain combines TRBV4-1 with TRBJ2-7; TRBD1 aligns across 10 bases. V shed 4 bases and J 6 bases; nucleotides not matched to a gene: 6. Germline assignment: CDR1 MGHRA and CDR2 YSYEKL. The CDR3 length is 14 residues. The CDR3 DNA follows: TGCGCCAGCAGCCCACCGGGACAGGGGCTCGAGCAGTACTTC. Its translation: CASSPPGQGLEQYF.

The gene calls are TRBV28 and TRBJ2-1; 11 bases agree with TRBD2. Trimming cost V 2 bases and J 5 bases; bases outside gene matches: 5. The germline gives CDR1 MDHEN, CDR2 SYDVKM. This CDR3 is 16 amino acids long. The CDR3 here is CASSLPLAGEDNEQFF. The CDR3 region has the DNA TGTGCCAGCAGTTTACCACTAGCGGGGGAAGACAATGAGCAGTTCTTC.

V gene TRBV4-1 combines with J gene TRBJ2-1; 11 bases align to TRBD2. The J segment lost 9 bases and the V segment lost 2 bases, leaving 3 bases of the junction unmatched. The germline V gene has CDR1 MGHRA and CDR2 YSYEKL. This CDR3 is built from 14 residues. CDR3 DNA: TGCGCCAGCAGCCAATGGCTAGCGGGAGGTGAGCAGTTCTTC. It is translated as CASSQWLAGGEQFF.

For the CDR3, the DNA is TGTGCCAGCAGTGAAAATGGGGCCCGTGAGCAGTTCTTC. Its protein is CASSENGAREQFF. The V and J genes are TRBV25-1 and TRBJ2-1, with D possibly matching TRBD1 (5 bases). The CDR3 is 13 amino acids. Per the germline V gene, CDR1 is MGHDK and CDR2 is SYGVNS. Trimming pared 2 bases from V and 9 bases from J, leaving 11 bases between.

V usage is TRBV19 and J usage is TRBJ2-1; the match to TRBD2 covers 7 bases. The CDR3 runs 14 residues. Germline V lookup: CDR1 LNHDA, CDR2 SQIVND (reference sequence). V trimming: 5 bases; J trimming: 9 bases; junction bases outside the gene matches: 10. The CDR3 nucleotides read TGTGCCAGTAGTGCAACGGGACTACTCGGTGAGCAGTTCTTC. Translation: CASSATGLLGEQFF.

The chain has TRBV11-2 and TRBJ2-5, with D hard to call. Germline CDR1 SGHAT, CDR2 FQNNGV. This CDR3 region has 12 residues. CDR3 sequence: CPRLKAEETQYF. CDR3 in DNA: TGTCCCCGGCTCAAGGCCGAAGAGACCCAGTACTTC.

The chain uses TRBV7-9 and TRBJ2-1, with 7 bases aligning to TRBD2. V gave up 5 bases and J gave up 8 bases; unmatched junction bases: 12. The CDR3 contains 15 residues. Germline assignment: CDR1 SEHNR and CDR2 FQNEAQ (reference sequence). This chain's CDR3 is CASSPPVAGVYEQFF. CDR3 sequence (DNA): TGTGCCAGCAGCCCCCCGGTGGCGGGAGTATATGAGCAGTTCTTC.

The chain couples TRBV3-1 to TRBJ1-1; TRBD1 aligns across 10 bases. The CDR3 has 16 amino acids. Trimming cost V 2 bases and J 0 bases; bases outside gene matches: 3. The germline V gene encodes CDR1 LGHDT and CDR2 YNNKEL (reference sequence). CDR3 nucleotides: TGTGCCAGCAGCCAATGGGACAGGGGCGTGAACACTGAAGCTTTCTTT. This sequence encodes CASSQWDRGVNTEAFF.

V is TRBV27 and J is TRBJ1-1; 7 positions match TRBD1. J gave up 4 bases and V 3 bases, and 5 bases lay outside the gene matches. This CDR3 region has 14 residues. Germline CDR1 and CDR2: MNHEY and SMNVEV (reference sequence). The CDR3 bases are TGTGCCAGCAGTTTGGGCAGGGGGACCACTGAAGCTTTCTTT. This translates into CASSLGRGTTEAFF.